This entry describes one TCR beta chain. At least ten counts were recorded for this clonotype. What this receptor recognizes is not known. No qualities accompany the bases; no much larger clone lies one base away. TCRdb records Illumina HiSeq 2500 as the sequencer. TCR beta libraries were prepared by quantitative 5'-RACE with molecular barcodes. In the paper's pipeline: Disease-linked TCR variants were identified with a new computational method built on a probabilistic model of VDJ rearrangement. The public reads were quality trimmed at Q25 with fastp and then assembled into clones with MiXCR by TCRdb, keeping productive beta chains. For every CDR3 protein sequence, its rows merge into one entry that carries the most common genes and DNA. TCRdb, rather than the study authors, made the V and J calls. Counted in this sample were about 36,000 distinct CDR3 sequences; 4.5% to 6% of them appeared once. The ten largest account for about 12% of the sample.

The record originates from a study of CD8 T cells in ankylosing spondylitis (dated by TCRdb to between 2016 and 2019). In terms of the full investigation: The study set out to find disease-linked TCR variants by profiling T cell receptor beta repertoires in ankylosing spondylitis patients and healthy donors. Peripheral blood was sampled, and synovial fluid was additionally collected from ankylosing spondylitis patients. In total, the full study cohort was made up of some 110 healthy donors and 25 ankylosing spondylitis patients.

Reading from cysteine to phenylalanine, the CDR3 counts 14 amino acids. The retained sequence is limited to the CDR3, 42 bases, with the frame set at the first base. Per the germline V gene (reference sequence), SEHNR is the CDR1 and FQNEAQ is the CDR2. V is cut by 3 bases and J by 4 bases, and the space between the germline ends is 10 bases. Here is what the overall study found, with its caveats: Some motif variants were previously reported in synovial fluid and blood of reactive arthritis patients, suggesting common disease-initiation mechanisms. In peripheral blood, the disease-linked clones were found at relatively low frequencies and had a CD8+ phenotype. Blood from ankylosing spondylitis patients appeared to be characterized by a TCR beta motif made up of about 8 highly homologous amino acid variants. The disease-linked clones were reported to be significantly enriched in matched synovial fluid samples from ankylosing spondylitis patients.

The sequence joins TRBV7-9 to TRBJ2-1, with TRBD2 tentatively as D gene (6 bases match). The clonotype comes from a male donor with ankylosing spondylitis or in good health (not recorded which). Sample: blood, either unsorted or a sorted T cell fraction (not recorded which). The CDR3 amino acid sequence is: CASSFLGLYNEQFF. The DNA sequence is given as TGTGCCAGCAGCTTTTTGGGACTTTACAATGAGCAGTTCTTC.